This TCR beta chain was documented in a study of response to subunit inactivated influenza vaccine. Findings and limits, study-wide: Authors suggested each seasonal influenza vaccination recruits few new T cells.

This CDR3 is built from 16 residues. V was shortened by 1 base and J by 0 bases, with 7 bases between the two germline ends. The V gene's germline CDR1 is KGHSH and CDR2 LQKENI. This clonotype was seen a handful of times. Its antigen remains unknown. In TCRdb, the RT-PCR reads were re-called with MiXCR into one record per CDR3 protein. The sample includes 490,000 or so distinct CDR3 sequences, 6% to 9% seen only once; the top ten take over 10%. The TCR sequence derives from a man aged 50-75 years who received an inactivated influenza vaccine. The material was PBMCs from blood, obtained around 25 months after vaccination. The V gene is TRBV18, the J gene TRBJ2-6; D is undetermined. The CDR3 DNA sequence: TGTGCCAGCTCACCACTCCCGTTCTCTGGGGCCAACGTCCTGACTTTC. This translates into CASSPLPFSGANVLTF. Variable domain in full (rest from reference TRBV18 and TRBJ2-6): NAGVMQNPRHLVRRRGQEARLRCSPMKGHSHVYWYRQLPEEGLKFMVYLQKENIIDESGMPKERFSAEFPKEGPSILRIQQVVRGDSAAYFCASSPLPFSGANVLTFGAGSRLTVL.